One sample yielded the 8 T cell receptor beta chains listed below, sequenced in a study of cytomegalovirus exposure and HLA in healthy donors. The PCR was carried out with 60 Vbeta primers and 13 Jbeta primers. Produced via immunoSEQ multiplex PCR; TCRdb's table is partial and in-frame only. The sample lists around 150,000 clones; over 70% were seen once. The sequencing sample was made of PBMCs. The receptors were sampled from a man aged 25-45 years in good health and CMV-seronegative.

The chain carries TRBV27 and TRBJ2-2; D gene unclear. V was trimmed by 3 bases and J by 6 bases, leaving 11 bases between them. Germline assignment: CDR1 MNHEY and CDR2 SMNVEV (reference sequence). The CDR3 is 14 amino acids. CDR3 protein: CASSLNSNPGELFF. In DNA, the CDR3 is TGTGCCAGCAGTTTGAATAGTAACCCCGGGGAGCTGTTTTTT.

This CDR3 is CASTPGQGTEAFF. CDR3 coding DNA: TGTGCCAGCACCCCGGGACAGGGGACTGAAGCTTTCTTT. The chain carries TRBV28 and TRBJ1-1; 10 bases line up with TRBD1. From germline, CDR1 is MDHEN and CDR2 SYDVKM. CDR3 length: 13 amino acids. Trimming cost V 7 bases and J 5 bases; bases outside gene matches: 4.

The chain recombines TRBV19 with TRBJ2-7; the match to TRBD2 covers 8 bases. The CDR3 is made up of 11 amino acids. Germline V gene lookup returns CDR1 LNHDA and CDR2 SQIVND (reference sequence). The J segment lost 3 bases and the V segment lost 10 bases, leaving 2 bases of the junction unmatched. In nucleotides, the CDR3 is TGTGCCACCCGGGGGGGCTACGAGCAGTACTTC. Its protein product is CATRGGYEQYF.

This chain links TRBV4-3 with TRBJ1-2, with a tentative D call TRBD1 (6 bases). V was trimmed by 0 bases and J by 4 bases, leaving 15 bases between them. The CDR3 consists of 16 residues. CDR1 is LGHNA and CDR2 is YSLEER in the germline V gene. CDR3 region: CASSQDLRGGFYGYTF. The CDR3, as DNA: TGCGCCAGCAGCCAAGATTTAAGGGGGGGATTCTATGGCTACACCTTC.

The rearrangement uses TRBV2 and TRBJ1-2, with 7 bases that match TRBD1. Losses at the gene ends were 3 bases for V and 0 bases for J; bases not matched to a gene: 4. CDR3 length equals 15 residues. Germline V CDR1 and CDR2: SNHLY, FYNNEI. The CDR3 reads CASSDSDRANYGYTF. CDR3 in DNA: TGTGCCAGCAGTGACAGCGACAGGGCTAACTATGGCTACACCTTC.

The rearrangement joins TRBV7-8 to TRBJ1-1; TRBD1 agrees at 7 bases. The CDR3 runs to 15 residues. V was clipped by 5 bases and J by 1 base; unmatched bases: 7. The germline gives CDR1 SGHVS, CDR2 FQNEAQ. Here the CDR3 reads CASSTSTGRNTEAFF. The CDR3 DNA reads as TGTGCCAGCAGCACTTCGACAGGGCGGAACACTGAAGCTTTCTTT.

The chain combines TRBV6-1 with TRBJ2-7, with 9 bases aligning to TRBD1. The length of the CDR3 is 14 residues. Germline assignment: CDR1 MNHNS and CDR2 SASEGT. Trimming at V came to 7 bases and at J to 2 bases, leaving 6 bases not matched to a gene. Here the CDR3 DNA reads TGTGCCAGCAATTTCGGACAGGGGACCTACGAGCAGTACTTC. Translating it yields CASNFGQGTYEQYF.

The chain carries TRBV15 and TRBJ1-5, with D unclear. Germline V CDR1 and CDR2: LNHNV, YYDKDF (reference sequence). V gave up 2 bases and J gave up 3 bases, with 11 bases separating them. The CDR3 runs 15 residues. The DNA of the CDR3 is TGTGCCACCAGCAGATTTGACGGGGTCAATCAGCCCCAGCATTTT. The encoded protein is CATSRFDGVNQPQHF.